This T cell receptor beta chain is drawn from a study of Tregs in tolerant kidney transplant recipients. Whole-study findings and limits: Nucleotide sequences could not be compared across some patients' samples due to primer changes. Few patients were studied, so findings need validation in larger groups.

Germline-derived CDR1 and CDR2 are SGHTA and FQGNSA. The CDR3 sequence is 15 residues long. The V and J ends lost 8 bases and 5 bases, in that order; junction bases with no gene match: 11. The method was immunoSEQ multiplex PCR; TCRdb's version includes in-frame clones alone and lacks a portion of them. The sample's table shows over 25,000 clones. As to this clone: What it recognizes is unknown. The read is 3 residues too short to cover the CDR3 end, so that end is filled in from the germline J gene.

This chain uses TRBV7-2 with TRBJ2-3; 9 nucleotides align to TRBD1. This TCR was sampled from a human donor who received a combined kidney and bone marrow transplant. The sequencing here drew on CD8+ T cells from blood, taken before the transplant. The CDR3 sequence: CASSATGGVLDTQYF. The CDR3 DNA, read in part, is TGTGCCAGCTCCGCTACAGGGGGCGTCTTAGATACG.